These 15 T cell receptor beta chains were all obtained from the same sample, sequenced in a study of shared clonotypes between healthy human individuals. Some clones are missing from TCRdb's copy, which holds only in-frame ones; the method was immunoSEQ multiplex PCR. The sample carries roughly 1,600,000 clones, less than 99% recorded once. Material: naive CD4+ T cells sorted from blood. Subset here: CD45RA+ positively selected. The receptors shown here come from a man younger than 45 in good health.

The J gene is TRBJ1-1, the V gene TRBV7-2; D unresolved. The CDR3 contains 15 residues. The germline gives CDR1 SGHTA, CDR2 FQGNSA. With 1 base removed from V and 1 base from J, the gap between germline ends came to 10 bases. The CDR3 region is CASSLGGRRNTEAFF. CDR3 coding DNA: TGTGCCAGCAGCTTAGGGGGTAGGAGGAACACTGAAGCTTTCTTT.

Only one count was recorded for this clone. V usage is TRBV7-2 and J usage is TRBJ1-5, with 8 nucleotides matching TRBD1. The CDR3 totals 18 residues. Germline values: CDR1 SGHTA, CDR2 FQGNSA. After removal of 4 bases from V and 2 bases from J, the junction contained 13 bases not matched to a gene. The DNA of the CDR3 is TGTGCCAGCAGCTCCGGGACAGGAGTTGGATTGGGCAATCAGCCCCAGCATTTT. This translates into CASSSGTGVGLGNQPQHF.

The V call is TRBV2, the J call TRBJ2-1; unclear D gene. The CDR3 has 16 amino acids. V was clipped by 4 bases and J by 8 bases, with 21 bases between them. Germline CDR1 and CDR2: SNHLY and FYNNEI. The CDR3 loop reads CASSAPRPAGADEQFF. The CDR3 DNA reads TGTGCCAGCAGTGCCCCCCGGCCCGCAGGTGCCGATGAGCAGTTCTTC. The whole variable domain, filled in from reference TRBV2 and TRBJ2-1, reads EPEVTQTPSHQVTQMGQEVILRCVPISNHLYFYWYRQILGQKVEFLVSFYNNEISEKSEIFDDQFSVERPDGSNFTLKIRSTKLEDSAMYFCASSAPRPAGADEQFFGPGTRLTVL.

The chain employs TRBV5-4 and TRBJ2-3; tentatively, D is TRBD2 (6 bases). This CDR3 comprises 19 residues. The V gene lost 3 bases and the J gene lost 0 bases, with 23 bases spanning the gap. The germline V gene has CDR1 SGHNT and CDR2 YYREEE (reference sequence). CDR3 protein: CASSWGTGSRFSSTDTQYF. Written as DNA, the CDR3 is TGTGCCAGCAGCTGGGGTACCGGGAGTCGCTTCTCTAGCACAGATACGCAGTATTTT.

The chain employs TRBV29-1 and TRBJ2-5; D is unresolved. Germline V lookup: CDR1 SQVTM, CDR2 ANQGSEA. Trimming left V 4 bases short and J 2 bases short, with 11 bases between. The CDR3 contains 13 residues. CDR3 sequence (DNA): TGCAGCGTTGTGCGCTGGAAACAAGAGACCCAGTACTTC. Its protein product is CSVVRWKQETQYF.

J is TRBJ2-6 and V is TRBV18; D is undetermined. The CDR3 is made up of 13 amino acids. Germline V lookup: CDR1 KGHSH, CDR2 LQKENI. V was shortened by 6 bases and J by 3 bases, with 6 bases between the two germline ends. The CDR3: CASSPYGANVLTF. The CDR3 DNA follows: TGTGCCAGCTCTCCGTATGGGGCCAACGTCCTGACTTTC.

The chain is built from TRBV6-5 and TRBJ2-2; D unresolved. Germline CDR1 reads MNHEY; CDR2 reads SVGAGI. V lost 7 bases and J lost 5, with 14 bases in between. The length of the CDR3 is 14 residues. CDR3 DNA sequence: TGTGCCAGCAACATGGGCGGCAGGACCGGGGAGCTGTTTTTT. Residues: CASNMGGRTGELFF.

This sequence joins TRBV2 and TRBJ1-2; D may be TRBD1 (5 bases). Germline lookup yields CDR1 SNHLY and CDR2 FYNNEI. The CDR3 runs 16 residues. Trimming shortened V by 4 bases and J by 8 bases, and 23 bases separated the two germline ends. The CDR3 loop reads CASSGGAGANLFGYTF. The CDR3 DNA reads as TGTGCCAGCAGTGGAGGAGCTGGGGCAAACCTATTCGGCTACACCTTC.

This CDR3 reads CASPKTEGVDTQYF. In nucleotides, the CDR3 is TGTGCCAGCCCCAAAACGGAGGGGGTCGATACGCAGTATTTT. The chain uses TRBV2 and TRBJ2-3; perhaps D is TRBD1 or TRBD2 (6 bases each). With 8 bases removed from V and 6 bases from J, the gap between germline ends came to 18 bases. The CDR3 runs to 14 residues. Germline CDR1 and CDR2: SNHLY and FYNNEI.

This clone was seen once. The chain employs TRBV29-1 and TRBJ2-5; 8 bases line up with TRBD1. The germline CDR1 and CDR2 sequences are SQVTM and ANQGSEA. The CDR3 length is 14 residues. Germline trimming cut 1 base from V and 5 bases from J; bases unmatched to any gene: 6. Written as DNA, the CDR3 is TGCAGCGTTGAAGTCGGACAGGGCGTGGAGACCCAGTACTTC. This sequence encodes CSVEVGQGVETQYF. The full variable domain, its missing parts supplied by reference TRBV29-1 and TRBJ2-5, is SAVISQKPSRDICQRGTSLTIQCQVDSQVTMMFWYRQQPGQSLTLIATANQGSEATYESGFVIDKFPISRPNLTFSTLTVSNMSPEDSSIYLCSVEVGQGVETQYFGPGTRLLVL.

The V and J genes are TRBV28 and TRBJ1-5, with D maybe TRBD1 (5 bases). This CDR3 is built from 13 residues. Germline CDR1 reads MDHEN; CDR2 reads SYDVKM. Trimming cost V 11 bases and J 8 bases, with 19 bases left between them. CDR3: CAGGKMGEEPQHF. As DNA, the CDR3 is TGTGCCGGGGGGAAGATGGGGGAAGAGCCCCAGCATTTT.

This sequence joins TRBV10-3 and TRBJ2-1; 11 positions agree with TRBD2. Germline CDR1 reads ENHRY; CDR2 reads SYGVKD. The CDR3 length is 19 residues. The V and J ends lost 3 bases and 11 bases, in that order; junction bases with no gene match: 21. The CDR3 bases are TGTGCCATCAGTGACTTCCGTGGGACCGGGACTAGCGGATCATTGAAGCAGTTCTTC. Encoded protein: CAISDFRGTGTSGSLKQFF.

The V gene is TRBV7-9, the J gene TRBJ2-7; no reliable D call. CDR3 size: 14 residues. Trimming removed 5 bases at V and 3 bases at J, with 14 bases between. Germline V gene data show CDR1 as SEHNR and CDR2 as FQNEAQ (reference sequence). CDR3 amino acids: CASSPLTTYYEQYF. The CDR3 bases are TGTGCCAGCAGCCCCCTTACTACTTACTACGAGCAGTACTTC. The full variable domain, with the rest looked up from reference TRBV7-9 and TRBJ2-7, is DTGVSQNPRHKITKRGQNVTFRCDPISEHNRLYWYRQTLGQGPEFLTYFQNEAQLEKSRLLSDRFSAERPKGSFSTLEIQRTEQGDSAMYLCASSPLTTYYEQYFGPGTRLTVT.

The rearrangement joins TRBV28 to TRBJ1-5; D uncertain. Trimming stripped 3 bases from V and 2 bases from J, with 20 bases between. Per the germline V gene, CDR1 is MDHEN and CDR2 is SYDVKM. The CDR3 spans 18 residues. CDR3 sequence (DNA): TGTGCCAGCAGTTTGCCCCGCGTTGGAGTTCAGGGCAATCAGCCCCAGCATTTT. Protein product: CASSLPRVGVQGNQPQHF.

The rearrangement uses TRBV4-2 and TRBJ2-7; TRBD2 matches 9 bases. The CDR3 runs 17 residues. V lost 4 bases to trimming and J lost 4 bases; unmatched junction nucleotides: 14. The germline gives CDR1 LGHNA, CDR2 YNFKEQ. The CDR3, as DNA: TGTGCCAGCAGCCGCGCCAGTAGCGGGAGTGTAGTTTACGAGCAGTACTTC. This sequence encodes CASSRASSGSVVYEQYF.